The 11 T cell receptor beta chains below were found in one sample sequenced in a study of control samples from healthy donors and cancer patients. The assay was immunoSEQ multiplex PCR, and TCRdb's table has in-frame clones only and misses some. The repertoire consists of 110,000 to 150,000 clones, with around 94% occurring once and the leading ten covering 14%. The specimen sequenced was PBMCs. Source of these receptors: a man aged 55 to 70 with colorectal cancer.

The chain uses TRBV24-1 and TRBJ2-7; the D is unclear. The V gene lost 7 bases and the J gene lost 6 bases, with 12 bases spanning the gap. Germline V gene data show CDR1 as KGHDR and CDR2 as SFDVKD. CDR3 length: 12 amino acids. The CDR3 reads CATSGEPGEQYF. CDR3 sequence (DNA): TGTGCCACCAGCGGTGAGCCTGGCGAGCAGTACTTC.

The V gene is TRBV27, the J gene TRBJ2-3; 13 bases map to TRBD2. After removal of 3 bases from V and 6 bases from J, the junction contained 3 bases not matched to a gene. The CDR3 loop spans 15 amino acids. Germline V gene data show CDR1 as MNHEY and CDR2 as SMNVEV (reference sequence). The chain's CDR3 is CASSLTSGGWDTQYF. CDR3 in DNA: TGTGCCAGCAGTTTGACTAGCGGGGGGTGGGATACGCAGTATTTT.

This clone was seen a handful of times. The chain employs TRBV10-1 and TRBJ1-5; a possible D gene is TRBD1 (6 bases). The CDR3 consists of 13 residues. Germline V gives CDR1 WNHNN, CDR2 SYGVQD (reference sequence). Trimming took off 5 bases at V and 5 bases at J, with 10 bases between the two ends. The CDR3 coding sequence is TGCGCCAGCAGTAGGGACATCGATCAGCCCCAGCATTTT. This sequence encodes CASSRDIDQPQHF.

The chain employs TRBV19 and TRBJ2-5; 8 nucleotides align to TRBD2. The germline V gene has CDR1 LNHDA and CDR2 SQIVND (reference sequence). The CDR3 runs to 17 residues. The V and J ends lost 5 bases and 2 bases, in that order; junction bases with no gene match: 13. The CDR3 here is CASSSRGSGAPQETQYF. The CDR3 DNA sequence: TGTGCCAGTAGTTCCCGGGGTAGCGGGGCACCGCAAGAGACCCAGTACTTC.

V gene TRBV5-4 combines with J gene TRBJ1-2; 9 bases fit TRBD1. Germline lookup yields CDR1 SGHNT and CDR2 YYREEE (reference sequence). V trimming: 3 bases; J trimming: 7 bases; junction bases outside the gene matches: 16. This CDR3 is built from 17 residues. The CDR3 region has the DNA TGTGCCAGCAGCTCCGGGGGCGAACAGGGGGCGTCACGTGGCTACACCTTC. It yields the protein CASSSGGEQGASRGYTF.

The CDR3 loop reads CASSHGQGAVPQHF. DNA for the CDR3: TGCGCCAGCAGCCACGGACAGGGCGCTGTTCCCCAGCATTTT. The V and J genes are TRBV4-1 and TRBJ1-5, with TRBD1 matching over 8 bases. V was clipped by 3 bases and J by 10 bases; unmatched bases: 8. The CDR3 is 14 residues long. CDR1 MGHRA and CDR2 YSYEKL come from the germline V gene.

This clone appeared a single time. The V and J genes are TRBV19 and TRBJ1-5; D gene ambiguous. This CDR3 is built from 13 residues. CDR1 and CDR2 from the germline V gene are LNHDA and SQIVND (reference sequence). V shed 3 bases and J shed 3 bases, with 6 bases lying between them. The CDR3 sequence: CASSMADNQPQHF. The CDR3 region has the DNA TGTGCCAGTAGTATGGCCGACAATCAGCCCCAGCATTTT.

The chain recombines TRBV12-5 with TRBJ1-1; D might be TRBD1 (5 bases). Trimming shortened V by 5 bases and J by 1 base, and 11 bases separated the two germline ends. The CDR3 is 14 amino acids. Germline V gene lookup returns CDR1 LGHNT and CDR2 FRNRAP. For the CDR3, the DNA is TGTGCTAGTGGTCTTGGGACGGGGAACACTGAAGCTTTCTTT. This translates into CASGLGTGNTEAFF.

The chain is built from TRBV9 and TRBJ2-5; D possibly corresponds to TRBD1 (5 bases). The CDR3 consists of 16 residues. V was clipped by 0 bases and J by 0 bases, with 12 bases between them. Germline V lookup: CDR1 SGDLS, CDR2 YYNGEE. CDR3 residues: CASSVGFRGNQETQYF. For the CDR3, the DNA is TGTGCCAGCAGCGTAGGTTTTAGGGGAAACCAAGAGACCCAGTACTTC.

The chain has TRBV19 and TRBJ1-1; no clear D gene. Trimming took off 8 bases at V and 1 base at J, with 5 bases between the two ends. The germline CDR1 and CDR2 sequences are LNHDA and SQIVND (reference sequence). There are 11 residues in the CDR3. This chain's CDR3 is CASQTNTEAFF. The CDR3 DNA reads TGTGCCAGTCAAACGAACACTGAAGCTTTCTTT.

The rearrangement uses TRBV7-9 and TRBJ2-2, with TRBD1 as a possible D gene (5 bases). The V end lost 1 base, the J end lost 7 bases, and 13 bases lay between the germline ends. From germline, CDR1 is SEHNR and CDR2 FQNEAQ (reference sequence). CDR3 length: 15 residues. This chain's CDR3 is CASSLVWGAGGELFF. The DNA for the CDR3 is TGTGCCAGCAGCTTAGTTTGGGGCGCTGGCGGGGAGCTGTTTTTT.